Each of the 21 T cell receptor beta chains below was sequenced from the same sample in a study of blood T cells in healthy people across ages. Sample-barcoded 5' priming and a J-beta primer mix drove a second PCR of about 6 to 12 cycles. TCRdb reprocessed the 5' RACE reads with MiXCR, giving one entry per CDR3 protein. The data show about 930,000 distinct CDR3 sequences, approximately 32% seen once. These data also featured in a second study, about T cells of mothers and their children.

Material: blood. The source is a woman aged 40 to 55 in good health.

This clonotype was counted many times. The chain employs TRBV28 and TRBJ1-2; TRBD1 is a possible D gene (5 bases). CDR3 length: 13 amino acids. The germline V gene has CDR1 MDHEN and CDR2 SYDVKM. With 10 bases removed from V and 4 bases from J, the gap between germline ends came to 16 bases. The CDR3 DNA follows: TGTGCCACCCCAAGTCTTGGGGGCTATGGCTACACCTTC. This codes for CATPSLGGYGYTF.

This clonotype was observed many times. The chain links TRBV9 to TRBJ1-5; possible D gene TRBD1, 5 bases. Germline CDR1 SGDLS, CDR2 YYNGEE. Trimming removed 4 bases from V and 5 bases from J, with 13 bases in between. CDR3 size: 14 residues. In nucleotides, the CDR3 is TGTGCCAGCAGCCCAGGGACCAGGGATCAGCCCCAGCATTTT. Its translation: CASSPGTRDQPQHF.

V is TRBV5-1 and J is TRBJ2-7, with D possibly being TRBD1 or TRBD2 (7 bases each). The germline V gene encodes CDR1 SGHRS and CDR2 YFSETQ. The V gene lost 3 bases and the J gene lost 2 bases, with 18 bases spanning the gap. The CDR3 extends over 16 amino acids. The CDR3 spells CASSSARGGQPYEQYF. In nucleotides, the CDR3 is TGCGCCAGCAGCTCCGCTAGGGGGGGACAGCCCTACGAGCAGTACTTC.

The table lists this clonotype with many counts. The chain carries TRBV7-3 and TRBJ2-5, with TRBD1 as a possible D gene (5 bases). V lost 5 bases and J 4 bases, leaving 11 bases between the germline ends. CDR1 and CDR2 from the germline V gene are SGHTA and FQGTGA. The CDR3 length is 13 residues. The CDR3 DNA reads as TGTGCCAGCAGCCCCCTCCAGGGAGAGACCCAGTACTTC. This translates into CASSPLQGETQYF.

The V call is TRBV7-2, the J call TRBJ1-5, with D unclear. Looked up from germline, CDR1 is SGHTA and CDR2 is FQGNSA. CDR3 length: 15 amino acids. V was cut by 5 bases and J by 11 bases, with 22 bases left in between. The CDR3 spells CASSLRGGIQETQHF. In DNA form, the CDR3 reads TGTGCCAGCAGCCTAAGAGGCGGGATTCAAGAGACCCAGCATTTT.

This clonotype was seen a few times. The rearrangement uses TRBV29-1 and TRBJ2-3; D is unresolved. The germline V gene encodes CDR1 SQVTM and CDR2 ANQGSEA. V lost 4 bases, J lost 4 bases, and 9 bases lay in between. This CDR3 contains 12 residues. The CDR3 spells CSVVLQADTQYF. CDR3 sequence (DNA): TGCAGCGTTGTACTCCAGGCAGATACGCAGTATTTT.

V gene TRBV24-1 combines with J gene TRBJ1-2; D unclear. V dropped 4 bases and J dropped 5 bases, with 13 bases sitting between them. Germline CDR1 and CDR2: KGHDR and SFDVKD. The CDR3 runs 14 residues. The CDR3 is CATSDSLDGYGYTF. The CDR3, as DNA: TGTGCCACCAGTGACAGTTTGGACGGTTATGGCTACACCTTC.

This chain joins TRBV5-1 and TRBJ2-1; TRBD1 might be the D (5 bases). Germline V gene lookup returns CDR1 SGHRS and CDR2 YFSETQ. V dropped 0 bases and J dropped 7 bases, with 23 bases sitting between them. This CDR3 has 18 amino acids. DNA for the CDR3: TGCGCCAGCAGCTTGGAGATCCTCAAGGGGCCCAGTCCAAATGAGCAGTTCTTC. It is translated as CASSLEILKGPSPNEQFF. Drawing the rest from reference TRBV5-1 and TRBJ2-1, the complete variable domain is KAGVTQTPRYLIKTRGQQVTLSCSPISGHRSVSWYQQTPGQGLQFLFEYFSETQRNKGNFPGRFSGRQFSNSRSEMNVSTLELGDSALYLCASSLEILKGPSPNEQFFGPGTRLTVL.

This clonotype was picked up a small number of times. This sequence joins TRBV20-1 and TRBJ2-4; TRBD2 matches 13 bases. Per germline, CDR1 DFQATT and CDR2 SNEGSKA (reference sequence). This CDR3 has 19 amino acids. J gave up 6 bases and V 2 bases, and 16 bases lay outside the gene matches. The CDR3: CSARPTTALAGGPINIQYF. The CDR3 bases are TGCAGTGCTAGACCCACGACCGCACTAGCGGGGGGGCCGATAAACATTCAGTACTTC.

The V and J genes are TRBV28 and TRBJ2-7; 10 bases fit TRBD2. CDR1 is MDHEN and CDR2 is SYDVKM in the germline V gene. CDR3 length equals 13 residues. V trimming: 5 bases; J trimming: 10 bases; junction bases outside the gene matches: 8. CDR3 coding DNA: TGTGCCAGCAGTAGCGGGGGGGGAATAGCCCAGTACTTC. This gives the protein CASSSGGGIAQYF.

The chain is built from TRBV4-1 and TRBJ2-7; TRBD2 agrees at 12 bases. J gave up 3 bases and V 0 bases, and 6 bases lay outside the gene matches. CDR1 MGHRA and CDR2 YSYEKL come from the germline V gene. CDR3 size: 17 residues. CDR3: CASSQETTSGGIYEQYF. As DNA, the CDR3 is TGCGCCAGCAGCCAAGAAACGACTAGCGGGGGTATCTACGAGCAGTACTTC.

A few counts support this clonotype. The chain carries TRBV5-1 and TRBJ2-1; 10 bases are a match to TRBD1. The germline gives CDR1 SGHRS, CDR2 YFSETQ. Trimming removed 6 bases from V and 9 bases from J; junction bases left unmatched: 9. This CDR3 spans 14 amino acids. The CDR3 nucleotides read TGCGCCAGCACCTCGACAGGGGGCTCTATTGAGCAGTTCTTC. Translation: CASTSTGGSIEQFF.

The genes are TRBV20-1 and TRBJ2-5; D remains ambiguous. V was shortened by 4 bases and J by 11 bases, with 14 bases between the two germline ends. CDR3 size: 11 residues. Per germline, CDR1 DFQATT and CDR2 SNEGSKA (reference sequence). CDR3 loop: CSATYSYEQYF. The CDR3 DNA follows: TGCAGTGCTACCTACAGTTATGAGCAGTACTTC.

For the CDR3, the DNA is TGTGCCAGCAGTGATCTTAGGCCTCTGGGTGAAGCTTTCTTT. Translation: CASSDLRPLGEAFF. The chain employs TRBV6-5 and TRBJ1-1; no clear D. CDR3 size: 14 residues. Trimming cost V 5 bases and J 7 bases, with 17 bases left between them. The V gene's germline CDR1 is MNHEY and CDR2 SVGAGI.

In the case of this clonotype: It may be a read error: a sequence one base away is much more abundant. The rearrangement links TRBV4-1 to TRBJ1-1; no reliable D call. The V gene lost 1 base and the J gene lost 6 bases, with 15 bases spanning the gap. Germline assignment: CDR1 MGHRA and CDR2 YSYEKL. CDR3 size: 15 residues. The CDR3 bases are TGCGCCAGCAGCCAAGGTATGGGTATCAACGCTGAAGCTTTCTTT. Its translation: CASSQGMGINAEAFF.

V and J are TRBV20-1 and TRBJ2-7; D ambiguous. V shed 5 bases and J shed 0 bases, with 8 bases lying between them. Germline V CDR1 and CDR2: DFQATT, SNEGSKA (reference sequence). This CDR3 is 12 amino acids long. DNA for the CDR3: TGCAGTGCTCAAAAGAGCTCCTACGAGCAGTACTTC. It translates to CSAQKSSYEQYF.

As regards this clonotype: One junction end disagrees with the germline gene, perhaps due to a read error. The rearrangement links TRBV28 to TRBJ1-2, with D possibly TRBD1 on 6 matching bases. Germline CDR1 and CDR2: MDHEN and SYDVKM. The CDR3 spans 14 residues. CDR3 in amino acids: CAGSLPSQGYGYTF. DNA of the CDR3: TGTGCCGGCAGTTTACCTTCACAGGGCTATGGCTACACCTTC.

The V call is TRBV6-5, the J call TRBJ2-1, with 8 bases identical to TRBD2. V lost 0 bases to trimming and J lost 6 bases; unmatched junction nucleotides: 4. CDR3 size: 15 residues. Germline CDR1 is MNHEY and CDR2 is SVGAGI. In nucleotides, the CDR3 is TGTGCCAGCAGTTACTCTCCGGGGGGGGGCAATGAGCAGTTCTTC. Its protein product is CASSYSPGGGNEQFF.

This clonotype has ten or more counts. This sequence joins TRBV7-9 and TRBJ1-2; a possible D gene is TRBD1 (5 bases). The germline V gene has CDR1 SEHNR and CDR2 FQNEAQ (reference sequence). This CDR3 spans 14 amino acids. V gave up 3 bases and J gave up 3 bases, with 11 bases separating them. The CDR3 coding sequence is TGTGCCAGCAGCTTGGGGGACGGATACTATGGCTACACCTTC. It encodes CASSLGDGYYGYTF.

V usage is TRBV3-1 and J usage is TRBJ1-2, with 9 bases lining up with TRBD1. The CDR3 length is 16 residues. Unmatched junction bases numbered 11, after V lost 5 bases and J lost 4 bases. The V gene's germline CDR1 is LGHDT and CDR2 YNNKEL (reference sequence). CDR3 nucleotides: TGTGCCAGCAGCGTAGGTCGTACAGGGGGCAGCTATGGCTACACCTTC. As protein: CASSVGRTGGSYGYTF.

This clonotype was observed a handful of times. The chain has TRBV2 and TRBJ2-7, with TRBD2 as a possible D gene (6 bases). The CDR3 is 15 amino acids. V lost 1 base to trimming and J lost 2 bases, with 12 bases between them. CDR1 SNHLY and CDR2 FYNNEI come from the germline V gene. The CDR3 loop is CASSEDGGNPYEQYF. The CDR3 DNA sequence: TGTGCCAGCAGTGAAGACGGGGGAAACCCCTACGAGCAGTACTTC.